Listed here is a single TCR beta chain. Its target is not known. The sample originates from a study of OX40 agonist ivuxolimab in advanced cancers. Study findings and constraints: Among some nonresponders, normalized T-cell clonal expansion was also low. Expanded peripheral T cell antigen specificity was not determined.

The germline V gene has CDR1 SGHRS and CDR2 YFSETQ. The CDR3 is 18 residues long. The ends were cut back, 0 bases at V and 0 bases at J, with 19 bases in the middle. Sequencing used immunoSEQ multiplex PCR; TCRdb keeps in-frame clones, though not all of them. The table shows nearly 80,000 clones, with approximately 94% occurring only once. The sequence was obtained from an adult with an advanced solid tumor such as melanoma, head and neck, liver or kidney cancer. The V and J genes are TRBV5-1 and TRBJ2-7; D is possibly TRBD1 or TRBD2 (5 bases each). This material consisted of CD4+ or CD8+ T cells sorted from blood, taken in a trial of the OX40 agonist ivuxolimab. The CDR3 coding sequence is TGCGCCAGCAGCTTGGCCTCTATTGGGACCAGGAGCTCCTACGAGCAGTACTTC. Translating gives CASSLASIGTRSSYEQYF. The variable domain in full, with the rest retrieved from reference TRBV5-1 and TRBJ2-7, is KAGVTQTPRYLIKTRGQQVTLSCSPISGHRSVSWYQQTPGQGLQFLFEYFSETQRNKGNFPGRFSGRQFSNSRSEMNVSTLELGDSALYLCASSLASIGTRSSYEQYFGPGTRLTVT.